This record looks at one TCR beta chain sequence and its context. The data were taken from a study of T cells in Graves' hyperthyroidism and ophthalmopathy. V was cut by 2 bases and J by 8 bases, with 10 bases left in between. In germline, CDR1 is LNHDA, CDR2 SQIVND (reference sequence). CDR3 length: 13 amino acids. The source material, RNA transcripts, was used to amplify TCR beta CDR3 regions. The TCR CDR3 first-round RT-PCR relied on the HTBI primer set. MiXCR, applied by TCRdb to the multiplex PCR reads, yields one record per CDR3 protein. The sample has 550,000 to 800,000 distinct CDR3 sequences, about 18% seen once.

The sample taken for sequencing was blood. This TCR came from a man aged 50 or older with Graves' hyperthyroidism. V usage is TRBV19 and J usage is TRBJ2-4, with no clear D. The CDR3 bases are TGTGCCAGTAGTATAACCGGTGTGGACATTCAGTACTTC. This translates into CASSITGVDIQYF. The variable domain in full, with the rest retrieved from reference TRBV19 and TRBJ2-4, is DGGITQSPKYLFRKEGQNVTLSCEQNLNHDAMYWYRQDPGQGLRLIYYSQIVNDFQKGDIAEGYSVSREKKESFPLTVTSAQKNPTAFYLCASSITGVDIQYFGAGTRLSVL.